The 12 T cell receptor beta chains presented below share a single source sample, sequenced in a study of blood T cell repertoires in COVID-19. The table came from immunoSEQ multiplex PCR; TCRdb's copy has only in-frame clones and leaves some out. The sample lists hundreds of thousands of clones; 89% were seen once. What was sequenced was peripheral blood. Receptor source: a man aged 18-30 years with COVID-19, enrolled during active disease.

The CDR3 loop is CASRPDRDTEAFF. CDR3 sequence (DNA): TGTGCCAGCAGACCGGACAGGGACACTGAAGCTTTCTTT. The rearrangement uses TRBV12-3 or TRBV12-4 and TRBJ1-1; 8 bases agree with TRBD1. The V segment lost 6 bases and the J segment 3 bases; nucleotides outside the gene matches: 3. The CDR3 is 13 residues long.

The chain joins TRBV19 to TRBJ2-7; 7 positions match TRBD1. The junction had 4 bases not matched to a gene; V was cut back by 3 bases and J by 2 bases. The germline CDR1 and CDR2 sequences are LNHDA and SQIVND (reference sequence). CDR3 length: 14 residues. This CDR3 reads CASSIGDRAYEQYF. The CDR3 region has the DNA TGTGCCAGTAGTATTGGGGACAGAGCCTACGAGCAGTACTTC.

This clone was observed once. The sample holds other DNA sequences that translate to the same CDR3. V usage is TRBV3-1 (or the pseudogene TRBV3-2) and J usage is TRBJ2-7, with D perhaps matching TRBD2 (5 bases). The germline V gene encodes CDR1 LGHDT and CDR2 YNNKEL (reference sequence). The length of the CDR3 is 13 residues. V was pared by 4 bases and J by 4 bases, with 11 bases between. The CDR3 region is CASSRTRGYEQYF. As DNA, the CDR3 is TGTGCCAGCAGCCGTACGCGAGGGTACGAGCAGTACTTC.

The rearrangement joins TRBV2 to TRBJ1-5; TRBD1 matches 7 bases. CDR1 is SNHLY and CDR2 is FYNNEI in the germline V gene. The V segment lost 7 bases and the J segment 6 bases; nucleotides outside the gene matches: 6. The CDR3 runs to 13 residues. The CDR3 sequence: CASKSTGTQPQHF. The CDR3 DNA reads as TGTGCCAGCAAATCGACAGGGACTCAGCCCCAGCATTTT.

The chain recombines TRBV7-6 with TRBJ2-3; no clear D gene. In germline, CDR1 is SGHVS, CDR2 FNYEAQ. The CDR3 is made up of 14 amino acids. V lost 1 base and J lost 6, with 11 bases in between. The CDR3 region has the DNA TGTGCCAGCAGCTTAGACGGTGTGTTGGATACGCAGTATTTT. Translation: CASSLDGVLDTQYF.

J is TRBJ1-2 and V is TRBV4-2; D call uncertain. CDR1 and CDR2 (germline): LGHNA, YNFKEQ. The CDR3 totals 15 residues. Trimming pared 1 base from V and 6 bases from J, leaving 15 bases between. The CDR3 nucleotides read TGTGCCAGCAGCCAAGCGTCCTCCCCGCGGGATGGCTACACCTTC. Translated, it gives CASSQASSPRDGYTF.

J is TRBJ2-3 and V is TRBV5-1, with D perhaps TRBD2 (7 bases). The CDR3 contains 17 residues. The germline gives CDR1 SGHRS, CDR2 YFSETQ. Trimming stripped 0 bases from V and 2 bases from J, with 16 bases between. The CDR3, as DNA: TGCGCCAGCAGCTTGGCCAAGGGGGGGATCTACACAGATACGCAGTATTTT. Translation: CASSLAKGGIYTDTQYF.

This chain uses TRBV5-5 with TRBJ2-3; the match to TRBD2 covers 10 bases. With 7 bases clipped from V and 3 bases from J, the junction kept 11 bases outside the gene matches. Per germline, CDR1 SGHKS and CDR2 YYEKEE (reference sequence). The CDR3 is made up of 16 amino acids. The CDR3 DNA reads as TGTGCCAGCGCGAGCGGGAGGGCCATCGGGACAGATACGCAGTATTTT. It is translated as CASASGRAIGTDTQYF.

V is TRBV2 and J is TRBJ2-7; no definite D call. This CDR3 spans 14 amino acids. V gave up 10 bases and J gave up 0 bases, with 16 bases separating them. Germline lookup yields CDR1 SNHLY and CDR2 FYNNEI. CDR3 DNA sequence: TGTGCCACCTCCTTTCCCACGAGCTCCTACGAGCAGTACTTC. Its translation is CATSFPTSSYEQYF.

The chain links TRBV5-4 to TRBJ2-5; TRBD2 aligns across 10 bases. This CDR3 comprises 15 residues. Germline assignment: CDR1 SGHNT and CDR2 YYREEE (reference sequence). After removal of 4 bases from V and 4 bases from J, the junction contained 7 bases not matched to a gene. The DNA of the CDR3 is TGTGCCAGCAGCCCCCGGAGCGGGGGGGGAGAGACCCAGTACTTC. This sequence encodes CASSPRSGGGETQYF. The full variable domain, in which reference TRBV5-4 and TRBJ2-5 provide the parts outside the CDR3, is ETGVTQSPTHLIKTRGQQVTLRCSSQSGHNTVSWYQQALGQGPQFIFQYYREEENGRGNFPPRFSGLQFPNYSSELNVNALELDDSALYLCASSPRSGGGETQYFGPGTRLLVL.

This clone has only a few counts. V is TRBV19 and J is TRBJ1-2, with D possibly TRBD1 on 5 matching bases. V lost 5 bases and J 5 bases, leaving 21 bases between the germline ends. The length of the CDR3 is 16 residues. Germline assignment: CDR1 LNHDA and CDR2 SQIVND (reference sequence). CDR3 protein: CASSAAGISDTYGYTF. CDR3 DNA: TGTGCCAGTAGTGCCGCAGGGATATCGGATACTTATGGCTACACCTTC. The variable domain in full, completed from reference TRBV19 and TRBJ1-2, reads DGGITQSPKYLFRKEGQNVTLSCEQNLNHDAMYWYRQDPGQGLRLIYYSQIVNDFQKGDIAEGYSVSREKKESFPLTVTSAQKNPTAFYLCASSAAGISDTYGYTFGSGTRLTVV.

The chain has TRBV29-1 and TRBJ1-2; 7 nucleotides line up with TRBD1. V trimming: 2 bases; J trimming: 7 bases; junction bases outside the gene matches: 7. The CDR3 sequence is 13 residues long. CDR1 is SQVTM, CDR2 ANQGSEA, per germline. CDR3 region: CSVERQGFGGYTF. CDR3 DNA: TGCAGCGTTGAACGACAGGGTTTTGGTGGCTACACCTTC.